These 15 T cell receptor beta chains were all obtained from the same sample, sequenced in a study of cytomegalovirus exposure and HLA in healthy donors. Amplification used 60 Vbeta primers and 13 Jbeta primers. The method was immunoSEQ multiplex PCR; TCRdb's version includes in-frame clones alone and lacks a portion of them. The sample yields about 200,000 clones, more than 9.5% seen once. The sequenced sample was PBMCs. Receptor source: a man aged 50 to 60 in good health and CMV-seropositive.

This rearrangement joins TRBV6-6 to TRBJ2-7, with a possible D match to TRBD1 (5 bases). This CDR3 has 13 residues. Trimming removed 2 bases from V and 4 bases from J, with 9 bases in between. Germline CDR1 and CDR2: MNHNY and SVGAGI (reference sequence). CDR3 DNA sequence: TGTGCCAGCAGTTACGGGGCTGCTTACGAGCAGTACGTC. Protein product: CASSYGAAYEQYV.

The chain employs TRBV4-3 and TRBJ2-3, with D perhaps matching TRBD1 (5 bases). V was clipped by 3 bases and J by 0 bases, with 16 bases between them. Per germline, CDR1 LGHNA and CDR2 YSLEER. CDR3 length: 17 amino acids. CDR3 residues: CASSHQTDFSSTDTQYF. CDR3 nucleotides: TGCGCCAGCAGCCACCAGACAGATTTCTCTAGCACAGATACGCAGTATTTT.

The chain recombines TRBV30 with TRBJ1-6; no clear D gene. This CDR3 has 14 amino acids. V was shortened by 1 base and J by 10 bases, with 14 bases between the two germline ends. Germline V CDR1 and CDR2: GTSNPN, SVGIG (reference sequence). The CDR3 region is CAWSARGLGSPLHF. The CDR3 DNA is TGTGCCTGGAGTGCACGGGGTCTCGGATCACCCCTCCACTTT.

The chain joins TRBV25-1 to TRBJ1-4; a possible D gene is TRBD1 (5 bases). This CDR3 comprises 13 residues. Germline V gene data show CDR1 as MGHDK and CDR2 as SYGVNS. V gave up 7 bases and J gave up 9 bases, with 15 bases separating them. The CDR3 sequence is CASTPPGLQKLFF. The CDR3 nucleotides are TGTGCCAGCACTCCCCCGGGACTTCAAAAACTGTTTTTT.

The CDR3 spells CASSLGRTGANEKLFF. In nucleotides, the CDR3 is TGTGCCAGCAGCTTGGGACGGACAGGGGCTAATGAAAAACTGTTTTTT. The V and J genes are TRBV5-4 and TRBJ1-4, with 9 bases aligning to TRBD1. Germline assignment: CDR1 SGHNT and CDR2 YYREEE (reference sequence). V gave up 0 bases and J gave up 3 bases; unmatched junction bases: 3. The length of the CDR3 is 16 residues.

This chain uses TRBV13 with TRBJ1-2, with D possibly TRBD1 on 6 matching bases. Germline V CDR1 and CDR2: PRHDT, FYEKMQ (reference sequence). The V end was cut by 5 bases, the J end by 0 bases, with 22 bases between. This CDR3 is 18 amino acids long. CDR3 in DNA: TGTGCCAGCAGCCCCCTCGGACAGAACGCTCCCTCTAACTATGGCTACACCTTC. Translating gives CASSPLGQNAPSNYGYTF.

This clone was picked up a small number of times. The CDR3: CASSILARSPSEAFF. The DNA for the CDR3 is TGTGCCAGTAGTATTCTGGCCAGGTCTCCGTCTGAAGCTTTCTTT. The chain uses TRBV19 and TRBJ1-1; no reliable D call. Germline-derived CDR1 and CDR2 are LNHDA and SQIVND (reference sequence). Trimming took off 3 bases at V and 6 bases at J, with 17 bases between the two ends. This CDR3 region has 15 residues.

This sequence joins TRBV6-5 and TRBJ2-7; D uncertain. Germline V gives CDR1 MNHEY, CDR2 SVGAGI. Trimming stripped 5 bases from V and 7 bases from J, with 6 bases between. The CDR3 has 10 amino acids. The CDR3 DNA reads TGTGCCAGCAGTAGACGGGAGCAGTACGTC. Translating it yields CASSRREQYV.

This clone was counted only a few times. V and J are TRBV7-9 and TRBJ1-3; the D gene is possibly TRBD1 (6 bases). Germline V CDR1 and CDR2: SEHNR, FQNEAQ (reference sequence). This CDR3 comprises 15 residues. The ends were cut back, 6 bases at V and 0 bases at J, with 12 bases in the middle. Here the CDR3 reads CASRRTASSGNTIYF. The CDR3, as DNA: TGTGCCAGCAGGAGGACAGCTAGCTCTGGAAACACCATATATTTT.

This CDR3 reads CASSTGIWKPGANVLTF. The CDR3 DNA reads as TGTGCCAGCTCGACAGGGATTTGGAAGCCTGGGGCCAACGTCCTGACTTTC. The chain carries TRBV14 and TRBJ2-6, with TRBD1 matching over 7 bases. In germline, CDR1 is SGHDN, CDR2 FVKESK. The trim removed 8 bases at V and 2 bases at J, leaving 12 bases unmatched. CDR3 length equals 17 residues.

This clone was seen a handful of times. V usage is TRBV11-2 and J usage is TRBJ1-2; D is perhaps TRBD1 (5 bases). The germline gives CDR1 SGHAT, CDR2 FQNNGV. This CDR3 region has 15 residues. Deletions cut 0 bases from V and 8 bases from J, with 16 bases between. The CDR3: CASSLDLRSTVGYTF. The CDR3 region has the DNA TGTGCCAGCAGCTTAGACCTGCGATCGACAGTCGGCTACACCTTC.

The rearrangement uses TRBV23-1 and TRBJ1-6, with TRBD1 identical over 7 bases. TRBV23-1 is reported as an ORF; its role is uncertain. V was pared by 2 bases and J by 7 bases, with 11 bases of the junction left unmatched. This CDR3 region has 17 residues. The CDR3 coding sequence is TGCGCCAGCAGTCAACTGGATCCGGGACAGAGAAATTCACCCCTCCACTTT. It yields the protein CASSQLDPGQRNSPLHF.

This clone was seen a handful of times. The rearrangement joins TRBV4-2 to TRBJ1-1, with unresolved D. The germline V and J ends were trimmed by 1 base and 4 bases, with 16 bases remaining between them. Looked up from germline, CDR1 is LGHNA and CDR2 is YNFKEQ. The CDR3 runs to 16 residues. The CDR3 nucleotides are TGTGCCAGCAGCCAAGGCCCTACGGGGTCGGGCACTGAAGCTTTCTTT. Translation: CASSQGPTGSGTEAFF.

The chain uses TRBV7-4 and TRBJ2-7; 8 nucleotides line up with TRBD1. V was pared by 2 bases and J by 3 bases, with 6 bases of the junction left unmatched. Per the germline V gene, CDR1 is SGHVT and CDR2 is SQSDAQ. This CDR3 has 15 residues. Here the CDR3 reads CASSLRDRGIYEQYV. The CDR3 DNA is TGTGCCAGCAGCTTAAGAGACAGGGGTATCTACGAGCAGTACGTC.

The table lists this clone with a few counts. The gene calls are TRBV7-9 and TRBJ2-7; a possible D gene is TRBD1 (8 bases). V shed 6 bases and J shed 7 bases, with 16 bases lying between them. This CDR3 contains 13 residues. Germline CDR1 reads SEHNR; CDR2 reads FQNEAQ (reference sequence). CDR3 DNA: TGTGCCAGCAGGGACAGGGTCGGGAGGGAGCAGTACTTC. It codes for CASRDRVGREQYF.